Listed here are 15 T cell receptor beta chains from one sample, sequenced in a study of T cell responses to AZD1222 COVID-19 vaccine. Repertoires were generated with immunoSEQ multiplex PCR, while TCRdb's copy carries only in-frame clones and drops some. The table lists fewer than 130,000 clones, nearly 90% of them singletons. Sequencing was performed on peripheral blood, taken 28 days after the second AZD1222 dose. These receptors came from an adult who received the AZD1222 COVID-19 vaccine.

The chain is built from TRBV7-2 and TRBJ1-5; D uncertain. This CDR3 has 17 residues. V was shortened by 0 bases and J by 0 bases, with 12 bases between the two germline ends. The germline CDR1 and CDR2 sequences are SGHTA and FQGNSA. CDR3 protein: CASSLAVGAISNQPQHF. CDR3 DNA: TGTGCCAGCAGCTTAGCTGTCGGCGCTATTAGCAATCAGCCCCAGCATTTT. Variable domain in full (rest from reference TRBV7-2 and TRBJ1-5): GAGVSQSPSNKVTEKGKDVELRCDPISGHTALYWYRQSLGQGLEFLIYFQGNSAPDKSGLPSDRFSAERTGGSVSTLTIQRTQQEDSAVYLCASSLAVGAISNQPQHFGDGTRLSIL.

This clone has only a few counts. This rearrangement joins TRBV6-5 to TRBJ1-2; D gene uncertain. V was trimmed by 6 bases and J by 3 bases, leaving 11 bases between them. Per the germline V gene, CDR1 is MNHEY and CDR2 is SVGAGI. CDR3 length: 13 amino acids. CDR3 nucleotide sequence: TGTGCCAGCAGCCCCGTACAGTACTATGGCTACACCTTC. Its protein is CASSPVQYYGYTF.

This sequence joins TRBV5-1 and TRBJ2-3; the D gene is possibly TRBD2 (7 bases). Germline CDR1 reads SGHRS; CDR2 reads YFSETQ. CDR3 length: 18 residues. Trimming took off 1 base at V and 1 base at J, with 19 bases between the two ends. The CDR3 is CASSLLPGGQLGTDTQYF. CDR3 DNA: TGCGCCAGCAGCTTGCTCCCGGGAGGACAGTTGGGCACAGATACGCAGTATTTT. The full variable domain, its missing parts supplied by reference TRBV5-1 and TRBJ2-3, is KAGVTQTPRYLIKTRGQQVTLSCSPISGHRSVSWYQQTPGQGLQFLFEYFSETQRNKGNFPGRFSGRQFSNSRSEMNVSTLELGDSALYLCASSLLPGGQLGTDTQYFGPGTRLTVL.

The rearrangement links TRBV5-1 to TRBJ2-7; D assignment may be TRBD1 or TRBD2 (6 bases each). Germline assignment: CDR1 SGHRS and CDR2 YFSETQ. This CDR3 is 15 amino acids long. V lost 0 bases, J lost 1 base, and 11 bases lay in between. Written as DNA, the CDR3 is TGCGCCAGCAGCTTGGGGGGGGCCGATTCCTACGAGCAGTACTTC. Translated: CASSLGGADSYEQYF.

The chain recombines TRBV28 with TRBJ1-3; D gene uncertain. V shed 11 bases and J shed 2 bases, with 13 bases lying between them. This CDR3 is built from 13 residues. Germline V gene lookup returns CDR1 MDHEN and CDR2 SYDVKM. CDR3 nucleotide sequence: TGTGCCGCCACATCCGAAACTGGAAACACCATATATTTT. Protein product: CAATSETGNTIYF. The variable domain in full, completed from reference TRBV28 and TRBJ1-3, reads DVKVTQSSRYLVKRTGEKVFLECVQDMDHENMFWYRQDPGLGLRLIYFSYDVKMKEKGDIPEGYSVSREKKERFSLILESASTNQTSMYLCAATSETGNTIYFGEGSWLTVV.

The chain carries TRBV3-1 (or the pseudogene TRBV3-2) and TRBJ2-1; 9 bases are a match to TRBD2. The CDR3 covers 15 residues. J was trimmed by 8 bases and V by 1 base; bases with no gene match: 6. Germline loops: CDR1 LGHDT, CDR2 YNNKEL (reference sequence). CDR3 bases: TGTGCCAGCAGCCAAGGTCCCCGGACTAGCGATGAGCAGTTCTTC. It is translated as CASSQGPRTSDEQFF.

The chain has TRBV11-2 and TRBJ2-7; 12 nucleotides agree with TRBD1. After removal of 2 bases from V and 9 bases from J, the junction contained 8 bases not matched to a gene. In germline, CDR1 is SGHAT, CDR2 FQNNGV. CDR3 length: 15 residues. In DNA form, the CDR3 reads TGTGCCAGCAGCTTATCCGGGACAGGGGGCCTATCGCAGTACTTC. This codes for CASSLSGTGGLSQYF.

The chain has TRBV2 and TRBJ2-7; no clear D. The CDR3 totals 15 residues. The germline CDR1 and CDR2 sequences are SNHLY and FYNNEI. The ends were cut back, 6 bases at V and 2 bases at J, with 17 bases in the middle. CDR3 region: CASRNQVRPTYEQYF. CDR3 DNA sequence: TGTGCCAGCAGGAATCAGGTGAGACCTACCTACGAGCAGTACTTC.

As to this clone: The sample carries other DNA sequences with the same CDR3. This CDR3 reads CAISGDRGRNTIYF. Written as DNA, the CDR3 is TGTGCCATCAGTGGGGACAGGGGTAGAAACACCATATATTTT. This sequence joins TRBV10-3 and TRBJ1-3, with 10 bases matching TRBD1. The CDR3 totals 14 residues. V gave up 4 bases and J gave up 5 bases; unmatched junction bases: 2. Germline V gives CDR1 ENHRY, CDR2 SYGVKD.

This chain uses TRBV19 with TRBJ1-1, with D possibly matching TRBD1 (6 bases). The CDR3 extends over 12 amino acids. V lost 4 bases, J lost 9 bases, and 12 bases lay in between. Germline CDR1 and CDR2: LNHDA and SQIVND (reference sequence). CDR3 region: CASSTGAPKAFF. For the CDR3, the DNA is TGTGCCAGTAGTACGGGGGCTCCTAAAGCTTTCTTT.

CDR3 sequence: CAIREGLSYEQYF. Here the CDR3 DNA reads TGTGCCATCAGAGAGGGACTGTCCTACGAGCAGTACTTC. The chain uses TRBV10-3 and TRBJ2-7, with TRBD2 as a possible D gene (6 bases). Germline CDR1 reads ENHRY; CDR2 reads SYGVKD. This CDR3 is 13 amino acids long. V dropped 6 bases and J dropped 1 base, with 10 bases sitting between them.

This rearrangement joins TRBV6-5 to TRBJ1-5; D remains ambiguous. The germline V gene encodes CDR1 MNHEY and CDR2 SVGAGI. Deletions cut 6 bases from V and 0 bases from J, with 12 bases between. The CDR3 contains 15 residues. The DNA of the CDR3 is TGTGCCAGCAGGGAGGTTGCAGATAGCAATCAGCCCCAGCATTTT. This sequence encodes CASREVADSNQPQHF.

The gene calls are TRBV20-1 and TRBJ2-1; D uncertain. Germline V gene data show CDR1 as DFQATT and CDR2 as SNEGSKA (reference sequence). V lost 3 bases to trimming and J lost 9 bases, with 12 bases between them. The CDR3 spans 12 residues. In DNA form, the CDR3 reads TGCAGTGCTAGTTTCCCTTGGGGTGAGCAGTTCTTC. Translating gives CSASFPWGEQFF.

This sequence joins TRBV19 and TRBJ1-2; 8 bases map to TRBD1. Germline V gives CDR1 LNHDA, CDR2 SQIVND (reference sequence). The J segment lost 4 bases and the V segment lost 7 bases, leaving 8 bases of the junction unmatched. CDR3 size: 14 residues. CDR3 amino acids: CASTAQGAPYGYTF. The CDR3 DNA reads as TGTGCCAGTACCGCCCAGGGGGCGCCCTATGGCTACACCTTC.

A single count supports this clone. The gene calls are TRBV7-3 and TRBJ2-3; 8 bases map to TRBD1. This CDR3 has 15 amino acids. The germline CDR1 and CDR2 sequences are SGHTA and FQGTGA. V trimming: 5 bases; J trimming: 3 bases; junction bases outside the gene matches: 7. The CDR3 here is CASSPQGQGTDTQYF. CDR3 in DNA: TGTGCCAGCAGCCCGCAAGGACAGGGTACAGATACGCAGTATTTT.